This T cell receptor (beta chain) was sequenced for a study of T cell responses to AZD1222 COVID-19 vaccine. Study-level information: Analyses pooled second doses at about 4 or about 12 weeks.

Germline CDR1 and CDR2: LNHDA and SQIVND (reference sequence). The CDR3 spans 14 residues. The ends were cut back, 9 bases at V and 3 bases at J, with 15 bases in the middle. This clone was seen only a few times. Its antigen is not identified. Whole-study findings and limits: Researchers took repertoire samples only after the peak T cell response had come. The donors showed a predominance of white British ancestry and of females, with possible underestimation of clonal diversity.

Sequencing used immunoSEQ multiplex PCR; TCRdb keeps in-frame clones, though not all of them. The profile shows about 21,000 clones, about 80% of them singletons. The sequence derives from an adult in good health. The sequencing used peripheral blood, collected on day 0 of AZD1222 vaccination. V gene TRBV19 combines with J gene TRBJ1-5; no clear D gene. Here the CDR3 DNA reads TGTGCCAGCAGCCCTGACGTGGACAATCAGCCCCAGCATTTT. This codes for CASSPDVDNQPQHF. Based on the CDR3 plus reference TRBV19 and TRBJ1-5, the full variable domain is DGGITQSPKYLFRKEGQNVTLSCEQNLNHDAMYWYRQDPGQGLRLIYYSQIVNDFQKGDIAEGYSVSREKKESFPLTVTSAQKNPTAFYLCASSPDVDNQPQHFGDGTRLSIL.